This entry lists 24 T cell receptor beta chains sequenced from one sample in a study of T cell responses to AZD1222 COVID-19 vaccine. Profiled with immunoSEQ multiplex PCR; TCRdb holds only in-frame clones, not every one. This repertoire shows roughly 30,000 clones, 78% found once; its top ten account for roughly 6.2%. Sequencing used peripheral blood, obtained on day 0 of AZD1222 vaccination. The receptors shown here come from an adult in good health.

The V call is TRBV5-8, the J call TRBJ1-2, with unresolved D. Trimming cost V 1 base and J 4 bases, with 11 bases left between them. Per germline, CDR1 SGHTS and CDR2 YDEGEE. The CDR3 loop spans 14 amino acids. The CDR3 loop reads CASSLTYSSYGYTF. Here the CDR3 DNA reads TGTGCCAGCAGCTTGACGTATTCGAGCTATGGCTACACCTTC.

The genes are TRBV18 and TRBJ2-2; maybe TRBD2 (6 bases). The V end lost 3 bases, the J end lost 5 bases, and 16 bases lay between the germline ends. This CDR3 spans 16 amino acids. CDR1 KGHSH and CDR2 LQKENI come from the germline V gene. This chain's CDR3 is CASSPAGLVKTGELFF. For the CDR3, the DNA is TGTGCCAGCTCACCCGCGGGGTTGGTGAAGACCGGGGAGCTGTTTTTT.

This chain's CDR3 is CASSAVSGANVLTF. The CDR3 nucleotides read TGTGCCAGCAGCGCCGTCTCCGGGGCCAACGTCCTGACTTTC. This chain joins TRBV21-1 and TRBJ2-6. TRBV21-1 is an annotated pseudogene. This CDR3 has 14 residues.

The genes are TRBV24-1 and TRBJ2-1; D is ambiguous. V lost 1 base and J 0 bases, leaving 6 bases between the germline ends. This CDR3 spans 15 amino acids. Germline CDR1 is KGHDR and CDR2 is SFDVKD. The CDR3 coding sequence is TGTGCCACCAGTGATTTAGTGGGCTCCTACAATGAGCAGTTCTTC. It specifies CATSDLVGSYNEQFF.

The V and J genes are TRBV7-2 and TRBJ1-5; D ambiguous. Trimming cost V 0 bases and J 6 bases, with 3 bases left between them. Germline assignment: CDR1 SGHTA and CDR2 FQGNSA. The CDR3 is made up of 12 amino acids. The CDR3 spells CASSLAVQPQHF. CDR3 in DNA: TGTGCCAGCAGCTTAGCGGTTCAGCCCCAGCATTTT.

The chain is built from TRBV7-3 and TRBJ2-7; D uncertain. Trimming took off 4 bases at V and 7 bases at J, with 2 bases between the two ends. The CDR3 has 9 residues. Germline CDR1 reads SGHTA; CDR2 reads FQGTGA. The CDR3 spells CASSSEQYV. CDR3 nucleotides: TGTGCCAGCAGCTCAGAGCAGTACGTC.

This sequence joins TRBV19 and TRBJ2-1; 9 bases match TRBD1. Germline V lookup: CDR1 LNHDA, CDR2 SQIVND (reference sequence). The ends lost 1 base at V and 7 bases at J; junction bases unmatched: 5. This CDR3 contains 15 residues. The CDR3 region has the DNA TGTGCCAGTAGTATAGCCCGGACAGGGGCAAATGAGCAGTTCTTC. Translating gives CASSIARTGANEQFF.

The CDR3 region has the DNA TGTGCCAGCAGCCTGGGGCAAGAGACCCAGTACTTC. Translation: CASSLGQETQYF. This chain connects TRBV5-6 to TRBJ2-5; D unclear. V dropped 4 bases and J dropped 2 bases, with 6 bases sitting between them. Germline-derived CDR1 and CDR2 are SGHDT and YYEEEE. The CDR3 runs to 12 residues.

This chain connects TRBV6-5 to TRBJ2-1, with 7 nucleotides matching TRBD2. J lost 4 bases, V lost 0 bases, and 6 bases had no gene match. CDR1 and CDR2 from the germline V gene are MNHEY and SVGAGI. The CDR3 has 16 residues. CDR3 DNA: TGTGCCAGCAGTTACTCGAGGCAGGGAGGGTACAATGAGCAGTTCTTC. This codes for CASSYSRQGGYNEQFF.

The chain joins TRBV6-2 or TRBV6-3 to TRBJ1-1; D is unresolved. Trimming took off 6 bases at V and 5 bases at J, with 16 bases between the two ends. CDR3 length: 14 residues. The V gene's germline CDR1 is MNHEY and CDR2 SVGEGT. The CDR3 spells CASSNSRVSTEAFF. The DNA for the CDR3 is TGTGCCAGCAGCAACTCGCGGGTCTCGACTGAAGCTTTCTTT.

This chain links TRBV19 with TRBJ2-1, with TRBD2 as a possible D gene (7 bases). CDR1 and CDR2 from the germline V gene are LNHDA and SQIVND (reference sequence). This CDR3 region has 17 residues. V was cut by 5 bases and J by 0 bases, with 17 bases left in between. The CDR3, as DNA: TGTGCCAGTAGTCTTTCGAGGGGGGGCCGCTCCTACAATGAGCAGTTCTTC. It is translated as CASSLSRGGRSYNEQFF.

This clone has just a few counts. J is TRBJ2-2 and V is TRBV19; possibly TRBD2 for D (5 bases). V was shortened by 6 bases and J by 1 base, with 9 bases between the two germline ends. Germline CDR1 is LNHDA and CDR2 is SQIVND (reference sequence). This CDR3 spans 14 amino acids. The CDR3 region has the DNA TGTGCCAGTAGGGTTAGCGAGAACACCGGGGAGCTGTTTTTT. This gives the protein CASRVSENTGELFF.

V usage is TRBV7-2 and J usage is TRBJ1-1; TRBD1 is a possible D gene (5 bases). There are 16 residues in the CDR3. Germline V CDR1 and CDR2: SGHTA, FQGNSA. Trimming stripped 1 base from V and 4 bases from J, with 16 bases between. CDR3 sequence (DNA): TGTGCCAGCAGCTTAGGGGGGTTTGGAGGAGTCACTGAAGCTTTCTTT. It specifies CASSLGGFGGVTEAFF.

The CDR3: CASSNAGTGGSYEQYF. CDR3 DNA: TGTGCCAGTAGTAACGCGGGGACAGGAGGCTCCTACGAGCAGTACTTC. The chain joins TRBV19 to TRBJ2-7, with TRBD1 identical over 8 bases. Losses at the gene ends were 4 bases for V and 0 bases for J; bases not matched to a gene: 8. The CDR3 is 16 amino acids. Looked up from germline, CDR1 is LNHDA and CDR2 is SQIVND (reference sequence). Looking up the rest from reference TRBV19 and TRBJ2-7 gives the full variable domain: DGGITQSPKYLFRKEGQNVTLSCEQNLNHDAMYWYRQDPGQGLRLIYYSQIVNDFQKGDIAEGYSVSREKKESFPLTVTSAQKNPTAFYLCASSNAGTGGSYEQYFGPGTRLTVT.

The chain carries TRBV5-6 and TRBJ2-1; 9 bases line up with TRBD2. CDR1 and CDR2 from the germline V gene are SGHDT and YYEEEE. The CDR3 extends over 16 amino acids. J lost 9 bases, V lost 4 bases, and 14 bases had no gene match. For the CDR3, the DNA is TGTGCCAGCAGCCCCACCCCGTTTGGGACTAGCCGTGAGCAGTTCTTC. It yields the protein CASSPTPFGTSREQFF.

The chain joins TRBV19 to TRBJ1-2, with D possibly matching TRBD1 (5 bases). Germline V gene data show CDR1 as LNHDA and CDR2 as SQIVND (reference sequence). Deletions cut 7 bases from V and 4 bases from J, with 16 bases between. The CDR3 is 14 amino acids. The CDR3 region is CASTPRGRGYGYTF. CDR3 coding DNA: TGTGCCAGTACCCCGCGGGGACGCGGCTATGGCTACACCTTC.

This rearrangement joins TRBV15 to TRBJ1-2; D is unclear. V shed 0 bases and J shed 4 bases, with 9 bases lying between them. The length of the CDR3 is 14 residues. Germline V gene lookup returns CDR1 LNHNV and CDR2 YYDKDF (reference sequence). The CDR3 DNA reads TGTGCCACCAGCAGAGATAAAGGGAGCTATGGCTACACCTTC. The encoded protein is CATSRDKGSYGYTF.

The rearrangement uses TRBV7-2 and TRBJ2-1; 9 bases line up with TRBD2. The V and J ends lost 5 bases and 8 bases, in that order; junction bases with no gene match: 13. The CDR3 contains 16 residues. The germline gives CDR1 SGHTA, CDR2 FQGNSA. CDR3 DNA: TGTGCCAGCAGCCACCTGAGCGGGAGGATGGTGGATGAGCAGTTCTTC. Protein: CASSHLSGRMVDEQFF.

The CDR3 coding sequence is TGTGCCAGCAGTGAATGGTCCCGACAGTCCTACGAGCAGTACGTC. Its translation is CASSEWSRQSYEQYV. The chain uses TRBV6-1 and TRBJ2-7; weak D call: TRBD1 (5 bases). The CDR3 runs 15 residues. Trimming cost V 2 bases and J 1 base, with 12 bases left between them. Germline loops: CDR1 MNHNS, CDR2 SASEGT.

This clone was found once. The chain has TRBV18 and TRBJ2-5; 8 bases fit TRBD2. The CDR3 runs to 17 residues. Trimming removed 4 bases from V and 2 bases from J; junction bases left unmatched: 12. Germline lookup yields CDR1 KGHSH and CDR2 LQKENI. In DNA form, the CDR3 reads TGTGCCAGCTCACTAAAGCTAGCGGGCCTTGGGCAAGAGACCCAGTACTTC. The encoded protein is CASSLKLAGLGQETQYF.

The chain recombines TRBV2 with TRBJ1-4; D might be TRBD1 (6 bases). This CDR3 region has 14 residues. Germline V gene lookup returns CDR1 SNHLY and CDR2 FYNNEI. Trimming cost V 7 bases and J 4 bases, with 13 bases left between them. The CDR3 loop reads CASILAGVNEKLFF. The CDR3 nucleotides read TGTGCCAGCATCCTCGCAGGGGTTAATGAAAAACTGTTTTTT. Using reference TRBV2 and TRBJ1-4 for the parts outside the CDR3, the full variable domain is EPEVTQTPSHQVTQMGQEVILRCVPISNHLYFYWYRQILGQKVEFLVSFYNNEISEKSEIFDDQFSVERPDGSNFTLKIRSTKLEDSAMYFCASILAGVNEKLFFGSGTQLSVL.

V and J are TRBV6-5 and TRBJ2-2; tentatively, D is TRBD2 (6 bases). The CDR3 runs to 15 residues. Germline V gives CDR1 MNHEY, CDR2 SVGAGI. The V end lost 8 bases, the J end lost 6 bases, and 19 bases lay between the germline ends. As DNA, the CDR3 is TGTGCCAGCCGTTTGGGGGGTTCGGGGTCCGGGGAGCTGTTTTTT. Amino acid sequence: CASRLGGSGSGELFF.

By share, this clone ranks as medium-sized. An end of the junction does not agree with germline; a read error may underlie this. The DNA for the CDR3 is TGTGCTAGCAGCCAGACGTGGGCTAGTATGACCCAGTACTTC. Amino acids: CASSQTWASMTQYF. The genes are TRBV7-7 and TRBJ2-5; no firm D call. In germline, CDR1 is SSHAT, CDR2 FNYEAQ (reference sequence). CDR3 length equals 14 residues. The entire variable domain, with the rest obtained from reference TRBV7-7 and TRBJ2-5, is as follows: GAGVSQSPRYKVTKRGQDVTLRCDPISSHATLYWYQQALGQGPEFLTYFNYEAQPDKSGLPSDRFSAERPEGSISTLTIQRTEQRDSAMYRCASSQTWASMTQYFGPGTRLLVL.

The chain links TRBV19 to TRBJ2-6, with D perhaps matching TRBD2 (5 bases). The germline V and J ends were trimmed by 4 bases and 2 bases, with 18 bases remaining between them. This CDR3 spans 18 amino acids. Germline V gives CDR1 LNHDA, CDR2 SQIVND (reference sequence). The CDR3 sequence is CASSSESRRTTGANVLTF. The CDR3 DNA reads as TGTGCCAGTAGTAGTGAGTCTAGGAGGACGACTGGGGCCAACGTCCTGACTTTC.